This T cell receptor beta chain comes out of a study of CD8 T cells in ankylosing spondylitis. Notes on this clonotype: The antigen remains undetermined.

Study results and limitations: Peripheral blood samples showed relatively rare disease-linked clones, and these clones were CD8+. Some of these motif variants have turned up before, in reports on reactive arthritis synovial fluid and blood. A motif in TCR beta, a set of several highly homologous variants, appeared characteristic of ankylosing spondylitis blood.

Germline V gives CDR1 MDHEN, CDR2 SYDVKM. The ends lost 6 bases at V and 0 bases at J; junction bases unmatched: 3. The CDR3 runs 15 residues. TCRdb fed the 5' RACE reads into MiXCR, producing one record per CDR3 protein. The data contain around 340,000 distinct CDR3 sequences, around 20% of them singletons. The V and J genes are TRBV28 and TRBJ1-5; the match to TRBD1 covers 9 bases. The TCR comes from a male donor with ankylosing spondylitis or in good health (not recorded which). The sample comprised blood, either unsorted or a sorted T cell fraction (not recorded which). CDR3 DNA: TGTGCCAGCAGATTACAGGGGGCTAGCAATCAGCCCCAGCATTTT. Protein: CASRLQGASNQPQHF.